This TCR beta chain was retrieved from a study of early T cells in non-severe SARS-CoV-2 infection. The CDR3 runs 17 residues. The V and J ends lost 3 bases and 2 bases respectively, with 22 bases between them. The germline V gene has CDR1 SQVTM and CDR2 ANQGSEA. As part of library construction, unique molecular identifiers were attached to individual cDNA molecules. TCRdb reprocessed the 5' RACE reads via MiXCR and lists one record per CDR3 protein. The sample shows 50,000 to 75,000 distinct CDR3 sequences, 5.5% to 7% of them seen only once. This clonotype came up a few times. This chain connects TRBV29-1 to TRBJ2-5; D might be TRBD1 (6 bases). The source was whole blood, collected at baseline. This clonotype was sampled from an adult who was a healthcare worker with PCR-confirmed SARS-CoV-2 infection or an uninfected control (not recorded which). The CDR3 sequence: CSVEKGQGVSGQETQYF. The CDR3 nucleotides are TGCAGCGTTGAGAAGGGACAAGGGGTCAGTGGGCAAGAGACCCAGTACTTC.